This is a list of T cell receptor beta chains from one sample in a study of blood T cell repertoires in COVID-19. Sequencing used immunoSEQ multiplex PCR; TCRdb keeps in-frame clones, though not all of them. This sample has under 250,000 clones, with 84% found just once. Sample: peripheral blood. The receptor set was obtained from a woman aged 50 to 60 with active or convalescent COVID-19. The CDR3 runs from the conserved cysteine through the conserved F or W. Fields, in order: clone size, V gene, J gene, CDR3 protein. The size entry is marked missing in some rows and otherwise reads once, few, many or a size class.

>-|TRBV6-5|TRBJ2-1
CAARTGGADEQFF
>-|TRBV4-2|TRBJ1-5
CASSQDLQGVQPQHF
>-|TRBV11-3|TRBJ2-5
CASSLGARGPRETQYF
>-|TRBV9|TRBJ2-2
CASSVEREGPSGELFF
>-|TRBV6-5|TRBJ1-2
CASSYARTGSGYTF
>-|TRBV5-1|TRBJ1-2
CASSLETGSIYGYTF
>once|TRBV7-6|TRBJ1-1
CASSGGGDEAFF
>-|TRBV7-2|TRBJ2-3
CASSSYGEGTDTQYF
>-|TRBV3-1/TRBV3-2|TRBJ2-7
CASSRDSSYEQYF
>-|TRBV11-2|TRBJ2-2
CASSLVWQGGTGELFF
>-|TRBV2|TRBJ1-5
CASSEGGTVGKGRPQHF
>-|TRBV11-3|TRBJ2-3
CASSPTSGRTDTQYF
>-|TRBV5-1|TRBJ2-5
CASSLGPGAGETQYF
>-|TRBV6-4|TRBJ1-2
CASSDSEGGTGSYGRNYGYTF
>once|TRBV24-1|TRBJ2-7
CATSDPGTSKYEQYF
>-|TRBV7-9|TRBJ1-5
CASSSDGNQPQHF
>-|TRBV27|TRBJ1-6
CASSSTGSPLHF